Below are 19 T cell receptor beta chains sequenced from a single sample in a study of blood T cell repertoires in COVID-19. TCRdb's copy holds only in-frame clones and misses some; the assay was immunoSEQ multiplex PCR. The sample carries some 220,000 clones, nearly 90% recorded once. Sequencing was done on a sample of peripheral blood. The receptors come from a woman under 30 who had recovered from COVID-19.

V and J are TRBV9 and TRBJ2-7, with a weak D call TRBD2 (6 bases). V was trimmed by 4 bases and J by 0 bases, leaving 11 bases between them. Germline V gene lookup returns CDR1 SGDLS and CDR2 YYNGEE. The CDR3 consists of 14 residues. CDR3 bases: TGTGCCAGCAGCACCCGGGAGTACTCCTACGAGCAGTACTTC. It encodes CASSTREYSYEQYF.

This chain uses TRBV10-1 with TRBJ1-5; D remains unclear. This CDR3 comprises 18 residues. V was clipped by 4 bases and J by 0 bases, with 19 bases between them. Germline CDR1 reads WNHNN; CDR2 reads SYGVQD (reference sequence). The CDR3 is CASSGRDSDEYSNQPQHF. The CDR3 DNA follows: TGCGCCAGCAGTGGGAGAGACTCCGACGAGTATAGCAATCAGCCCCAGCATTTT.

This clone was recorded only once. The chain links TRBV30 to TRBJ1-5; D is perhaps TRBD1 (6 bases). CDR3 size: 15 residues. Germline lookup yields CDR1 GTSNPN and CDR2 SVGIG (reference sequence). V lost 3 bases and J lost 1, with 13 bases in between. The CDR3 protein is CAWSLDRPSNQPQHF. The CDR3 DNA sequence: TGTGCCTGGAGCCTTGACAGGCCAAGCAATCAGCCCCAGCATTTT.

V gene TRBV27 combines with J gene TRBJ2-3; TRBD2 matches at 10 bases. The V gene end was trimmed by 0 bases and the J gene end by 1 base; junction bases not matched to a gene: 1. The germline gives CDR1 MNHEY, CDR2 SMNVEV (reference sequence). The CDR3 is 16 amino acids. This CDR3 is CASSLSGTSGTDTQYF. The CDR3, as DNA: TGTGCCAGCAGTTTATCGGGGACTAGCGGCACAGATACGCAGTATTTT.

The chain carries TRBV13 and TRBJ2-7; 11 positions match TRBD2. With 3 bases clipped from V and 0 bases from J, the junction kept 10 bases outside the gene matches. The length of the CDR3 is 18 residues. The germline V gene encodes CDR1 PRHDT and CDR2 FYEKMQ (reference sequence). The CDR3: CASSLVGGLAASSYEQYF. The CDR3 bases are TGTGCCAGCAGCTTGGTGGGGGGACTAGCGGCCAGCTCCTACGAGCAGTACTTC.

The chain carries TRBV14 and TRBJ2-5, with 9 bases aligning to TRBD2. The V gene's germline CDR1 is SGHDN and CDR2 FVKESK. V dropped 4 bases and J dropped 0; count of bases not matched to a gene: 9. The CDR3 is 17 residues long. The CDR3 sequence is CASSRPLAGRYQETQYF. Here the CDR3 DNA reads TGTGCCAGCAGCCGCCCCCTAGCGGGGCGGTACCAAGAGACCCAGTACTTC.

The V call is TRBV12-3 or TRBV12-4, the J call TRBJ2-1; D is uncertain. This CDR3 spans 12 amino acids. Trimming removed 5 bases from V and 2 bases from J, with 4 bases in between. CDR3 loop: CASSETYNEQFF. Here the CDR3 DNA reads TGTGCCAGCAGTGAGACCTACAATGAGCAGTTCTTC.

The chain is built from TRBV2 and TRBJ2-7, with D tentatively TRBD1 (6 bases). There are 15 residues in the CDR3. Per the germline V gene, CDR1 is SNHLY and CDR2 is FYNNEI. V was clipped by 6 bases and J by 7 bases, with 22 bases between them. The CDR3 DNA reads TGTGCCAGCAGCGGCCCGGGACACGATGAGGAAGAGCAGTACTTC. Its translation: CASSGPGHDEEEQYF. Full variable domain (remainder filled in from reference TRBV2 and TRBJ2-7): EPEVTQTPSHQVTQMGQEVILRCVPISNHLYFYWYRQILGQKVEFLVSFYNNEISEKSEIFDDQFSVERPDGSNFTLKIRSTKLEDSAMYFCASSGPGHDEEEQYFGPGTRLTVT.

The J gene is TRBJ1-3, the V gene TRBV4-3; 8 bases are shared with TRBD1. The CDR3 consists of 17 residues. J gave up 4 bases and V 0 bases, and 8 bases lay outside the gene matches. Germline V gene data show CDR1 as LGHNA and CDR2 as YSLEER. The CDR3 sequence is CASSQDKVRTGGNTIYF. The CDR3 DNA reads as TGCGCCAGCAGCCAAGATAAAGTTCGGACAGGGGGAAACACCATATATTTT.

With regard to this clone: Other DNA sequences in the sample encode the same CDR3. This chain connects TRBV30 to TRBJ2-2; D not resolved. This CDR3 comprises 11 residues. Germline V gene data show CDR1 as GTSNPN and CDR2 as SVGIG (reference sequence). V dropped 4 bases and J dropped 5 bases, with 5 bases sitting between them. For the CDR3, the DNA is TGTGCCTGGACGGGTACCGGGGAGCTGTTTTTT. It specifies CAWTGTGELFF. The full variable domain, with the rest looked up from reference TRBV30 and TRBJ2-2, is SQTIHQWPATLVQPVGSPLSLECTVEGTSNPNLYWYRQAAGRGLQLLFYSVGIGQISSEVPQNLSASRPQDRQFILSSKKLLLSDSGFYLCAWTGTGELFFGEGSRLTVL.

CDR3 coding DNA: TGTGCCAGCAGCGCCGTAGCTAACTATGGCTACACCTTC. It translates to CASSAVANYGYTF. The rearrangement links TRBV5-5 to TRBJ1-2; no firm D call. V was trimmed by 4 bases and J by 0 bases, leaving 7 bases between them. Per the germline V gene, CDR1 is SGHKS and CDR2 is YYEKEE (reference sequence). The CDR3 runs to 13 residues.

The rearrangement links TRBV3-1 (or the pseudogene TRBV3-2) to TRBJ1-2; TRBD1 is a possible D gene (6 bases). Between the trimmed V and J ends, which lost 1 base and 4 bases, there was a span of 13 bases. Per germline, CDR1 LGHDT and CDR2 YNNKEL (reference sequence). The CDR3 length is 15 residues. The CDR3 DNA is TGTGCCAGCAGCCAAGGGGGGCCGCTACCCTATGGCTACACCTTC. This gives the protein CASSQGGPLPYGYTF.

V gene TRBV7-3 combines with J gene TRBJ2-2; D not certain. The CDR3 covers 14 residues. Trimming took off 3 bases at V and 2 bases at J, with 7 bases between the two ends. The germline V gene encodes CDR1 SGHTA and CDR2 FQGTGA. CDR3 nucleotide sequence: TGTGCCAGCAGCTTCTTTTTAAACACCGGGGAGCTGTTTTTT. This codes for CASSFFLNTGELFF.

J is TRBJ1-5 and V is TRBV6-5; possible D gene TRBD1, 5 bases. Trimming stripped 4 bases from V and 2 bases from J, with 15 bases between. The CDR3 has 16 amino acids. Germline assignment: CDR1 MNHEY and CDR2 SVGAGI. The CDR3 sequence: CASSLGQVGGNQPQHF. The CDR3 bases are TGTGCCAGCAGTTTGGGGCAGGTGGGCGGCAATCAGCCCCAGCATTTT.

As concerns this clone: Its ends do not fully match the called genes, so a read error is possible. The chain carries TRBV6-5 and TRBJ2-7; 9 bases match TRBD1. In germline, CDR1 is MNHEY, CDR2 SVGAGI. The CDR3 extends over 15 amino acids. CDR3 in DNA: TGTGCCAGCAGTTCCACTCTACGACAGGGGGGGAGCTGGGACTTC. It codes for CASSSTLRQGGSWDF.

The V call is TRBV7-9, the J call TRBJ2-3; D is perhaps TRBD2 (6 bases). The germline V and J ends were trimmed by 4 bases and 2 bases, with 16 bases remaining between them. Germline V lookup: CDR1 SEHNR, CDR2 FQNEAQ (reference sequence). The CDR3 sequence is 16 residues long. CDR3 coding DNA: TGTGCCAGCAGCTCCGGGCGGGGTTCCTTCACAGATACGCAGTATTTT. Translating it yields CASSSGRGSFTDTQYF.

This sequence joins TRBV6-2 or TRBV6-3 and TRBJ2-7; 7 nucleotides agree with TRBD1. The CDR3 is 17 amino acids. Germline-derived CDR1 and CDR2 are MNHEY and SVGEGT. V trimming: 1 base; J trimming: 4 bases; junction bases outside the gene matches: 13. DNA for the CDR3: TGTGCCAGCAGTTACTACGACCCGACAGGGAATAGTTACGAGCAGTACTTC. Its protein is CASSYYDPTGNSYEQYF.

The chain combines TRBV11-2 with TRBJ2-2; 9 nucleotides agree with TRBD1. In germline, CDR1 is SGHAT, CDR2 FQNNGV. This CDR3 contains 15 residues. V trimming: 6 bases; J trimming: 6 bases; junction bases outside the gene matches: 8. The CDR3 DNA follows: TGTGCCAGCAGACGGACAGGGGCGCCTCCCGGGGAGCTGTTTTTT. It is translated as CASRRTGAPPGELFF.

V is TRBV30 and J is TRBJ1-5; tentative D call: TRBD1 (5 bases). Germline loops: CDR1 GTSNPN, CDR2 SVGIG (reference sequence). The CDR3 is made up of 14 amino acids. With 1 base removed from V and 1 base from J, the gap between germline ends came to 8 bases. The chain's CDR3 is CAWSGGRSNQPQHF. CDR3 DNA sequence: TGTGCCTGGAGTGGGGGCCGGAGCAATCAGCCCCAGCATTTT.